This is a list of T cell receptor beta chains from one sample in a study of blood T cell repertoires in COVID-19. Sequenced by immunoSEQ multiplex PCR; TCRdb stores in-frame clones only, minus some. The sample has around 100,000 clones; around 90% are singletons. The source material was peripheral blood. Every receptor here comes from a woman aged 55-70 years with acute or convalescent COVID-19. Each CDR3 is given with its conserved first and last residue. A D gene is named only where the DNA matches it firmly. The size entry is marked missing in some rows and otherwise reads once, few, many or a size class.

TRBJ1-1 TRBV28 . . TGTGCCAGCAGTTTGGTGGGGGCGAACACTGAAGCTTTCTTT CASSLVGANTEAFF
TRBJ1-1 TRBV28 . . TGTGCCAGCAGTCGAAGAGTAAACACTGAAGCTTTCTTT CASSRRVNTEAFF
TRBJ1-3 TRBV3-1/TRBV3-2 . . TGTGCCAGCAGCCAAGCCCCGGCAGGTGGAAACACCATATATTTT CASSQAPAGGNTIYF
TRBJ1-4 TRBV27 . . TGTGCCAGCAGTTTGAGACTTACTGAAAAACTGTTTTTT CASSLRLTEKLFF
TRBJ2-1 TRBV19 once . TGTGCCAGTAGTATAGTACAGGGCAATGAGCAGTTCTTC CASSIVQGNEQFF
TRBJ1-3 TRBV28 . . TGTGCCAGCAGTAAACCTCCCGGGGGAAAGACAGGAAACACCATATATTTT CASSKPPGGKTGNTIYF
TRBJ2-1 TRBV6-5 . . TGTGCCAGCACGATCGGGAGTGGCTCCTACAATGAGCAGTTCTTC CASTIGSGSYNEQFF
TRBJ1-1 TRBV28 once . TGTGCCAGCAGTGTACTAGCGAACACTGAAGCTTTCTTT CASSVLANTEAFF
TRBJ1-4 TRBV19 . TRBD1 TGTGCCAGTACACCCCGACAGGGGCCTGAAAAACTGTTTTTT CASTPRQGPEKLFF
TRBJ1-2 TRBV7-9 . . TGTGCCAGCAGCTTAGAGGCGTCGGACTGCGCCTTC CASSLEASDCAF
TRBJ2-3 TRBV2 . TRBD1 TGTGCCAGCCGACAGGGAACAAGTTCGCAGTATTTT CASRQGTSSQYF
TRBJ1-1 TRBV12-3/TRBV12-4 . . TGTGCCAGCAGTAAAACAGGGAGAACTGAAGCTTTCTTT CASSKTGRTEAFF
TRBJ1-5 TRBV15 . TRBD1 TGTGCCACCAGGGACAGGGGCAATCAGCCCCAGCATTTT CATRDRGNQPQHF
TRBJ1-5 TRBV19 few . TGTGCCAGTAGTGCCGACAGGTCAAATCAGCCCCAGCATTTT CASSADRSNQPQHF
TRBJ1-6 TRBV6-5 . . TGTGCCAGCAGTCTTACAGCCTATAATTCACCCCTCCACTTT CASSLTAYNSPLHF
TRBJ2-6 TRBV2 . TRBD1 TGTGCCAGCAGTAGGGACAGGGAGCGTTCGGGCGTCCTGACTTTC CASSRDRERSGVLTF
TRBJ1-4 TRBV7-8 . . TGTGCCAGCAGCTTAGTGCACATCCCCAAACTGTTTTTT CASSLVHIPKLFF
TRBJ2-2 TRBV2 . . TGTGCCAGCAGGACGACAAGGATCACCGGGGAGCTGTTTTTT CASRTTRITGELFF
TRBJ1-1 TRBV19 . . TGTGCCAGTAGTATCGGACAGAAGAACACTGAAGCTTTCTTT CASSIGQKNTEAFF
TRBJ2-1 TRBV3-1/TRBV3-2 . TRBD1 TGTGCCAGCAGTCCGACAGGGGGCAGGTCCTACAATGAGCAGTTCTTC CASSPTGGRSYNEQFF
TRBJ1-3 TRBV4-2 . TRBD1 TGTGCCAGCAGCCCCGACAGGGCCACTGGAAACACCATATATTTT CASSPDRATGNTIYF
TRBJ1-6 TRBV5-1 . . TGCGCCAGCAGAGCGACAGAAGATTCACCCCTCCACTTT CASRATEDSPLHF
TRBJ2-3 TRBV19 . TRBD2 TGTGCCAGTAGTATACGACTAGCGGGAGTGACAGATACGCAGTATTTT CASSIRLAGVTDTQYF
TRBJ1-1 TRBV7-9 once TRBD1 TGTGCCAGCAGCTCCCGGGACAGGGGGCGCAGGGCTGAAGCTTTCTTT CASSSRDRGRRAEAFF
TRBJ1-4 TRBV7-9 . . TGTGCCAGCAGCTTAACCTCCAGGGCAGGAAAACTGTTTTTT CASSLTSRAGKLFF
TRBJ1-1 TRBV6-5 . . TGTGCCAGCAGTTACGAGACAGTGGACACTGAAGCTTTCTTT CASSYETVDTEAFF
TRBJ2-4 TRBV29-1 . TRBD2 TGCAGCGCCAAACTAGCGGGAGGCGGAAACATTCAGTACTTC CSAKLAGGGNIQYF
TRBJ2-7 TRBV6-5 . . TGTGCCAGCGGGCTATTCGTCGAGCAGTACTTC CASGLFVEQYF
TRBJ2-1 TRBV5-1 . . TGCGCCAGCAGCTTGCGAGCGGTTTCCTACAATGAGCAGTTCTTC CASSLRAVSYNEQFF
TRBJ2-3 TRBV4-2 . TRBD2 TGTGCCAGCAGCCAAGAGGGAGGGCGGCGCACAGATACGCAGTATTTT CASSQEGGRRTDTQYF
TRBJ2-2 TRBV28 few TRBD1 TGTGCCGTTGGACCCGGGACAGGGCTTACGAACACCGGGGAGCTGTTTTTT CAVGPGTGLTNTGELFF
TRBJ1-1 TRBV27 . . TGTGCCAGCGGAAGCCCGGGGGCTTTCTTT CASGSPGAFF
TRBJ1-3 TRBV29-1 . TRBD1 TGCAGCGTTGTAGGGGGCTCCTCTGGAAACACCATATATTTT CSVVGGSSGNTIYF
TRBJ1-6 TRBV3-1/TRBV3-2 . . TGTGCCAGCAGCCAAGATCAGGGTAATTCACCCCTCCACTTT CASSQDQGNSPLHF
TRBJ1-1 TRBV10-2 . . TGCGCCAGCAGTGAGTCGATCAGGGGCACTGAAGCTTTCTTT CASSESIRGTEAFF
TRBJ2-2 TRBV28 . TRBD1 TGTGCCAGTATCCGGACAGGGCTTAACACCGGGGAGCTGTTTTTT CASIRTGLNTGELFF
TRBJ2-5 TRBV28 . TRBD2 TGTGCCAGCAGCCTCACTAGCGGGAGGGAAGAGACCCAGTACTTC CASSLTSGREETQYF
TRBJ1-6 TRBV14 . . TGTGCCAGCAGCCAATTGACAGGCGGGAATTCACCCCTCCACTTT CASSQLTGGNSPLHF
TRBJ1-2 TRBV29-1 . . TGCAGCGTTGAATCCGGGGTTGGCTACACCTTC CSVESGVGYTF
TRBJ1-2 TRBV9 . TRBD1 TGTGCCAGCAGCGCGTGGACAGGGGAAGGGTATGGCTACACCTTC CASSAWTGEGYGYTF
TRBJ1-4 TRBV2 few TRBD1 TGTGCCAGCAGTGAAGCGCGGGACAGCCTCGAAAAACTGTTTTTT CASSEARDSLEKLFF
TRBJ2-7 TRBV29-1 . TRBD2 TGCAGCGTTGAAGACGGGGCTAGCGGGAACTACGAGCAGTACTTC CSVEDGASGNYEQYF
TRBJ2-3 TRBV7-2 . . TGTGCCAGCAGCTTAGCCGCGCTAAACACAGATACGCAGTATTTT CASSLAALNTDTQYF
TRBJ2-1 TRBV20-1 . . TGCAGTGCTGGAGACAGATTTGAGCAGTTCTTC CSAGDRFEQFF
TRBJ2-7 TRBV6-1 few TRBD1 TGTGCCAGCAGTGAACGGGACAGCCCAACCTACGAGCAGTACTTC CASSERDSPTYEQYF
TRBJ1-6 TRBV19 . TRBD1 TGTGCCAGCTCTCAGGACAGGAATTATAATTCACCCCTCCACTTT CASSQDRNYNSPLHF
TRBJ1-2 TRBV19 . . TGTGCCAGTAGTATAGTTCTCCCAGAAAACTATGGCTACACCTTC CASSIVLPENYGYTF
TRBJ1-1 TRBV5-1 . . TGCGCCAGCAGCTTGGTGGAGCGGGGTACGGTGAACACTGAAGCTTTCTTT CASSLVERGTVNTEAFF
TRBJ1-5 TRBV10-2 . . TGCGCCAGCACTCAGGGAACAGGCCAGCCCCAGCATTTT CASTQGTGQPQHF
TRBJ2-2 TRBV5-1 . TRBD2 TGCGCCAGCAGCTTGTGGCGGGAGATCGGCGGGGAGCTGTTTTTT CASSLWREIGGELFF
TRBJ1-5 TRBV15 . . TGTGCCACCAGCCCCCGGGACTTCAATCAGCCCCAGCATTTT CATSPRDFNQPQHF
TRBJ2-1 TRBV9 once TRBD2 TGTGCCAGCAGCCTACAAGCGGGAGTAAGGTACAATGAGCAGTTCTTC CASSLQAGVRYNEQFF
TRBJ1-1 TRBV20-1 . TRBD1 TGCAGTGCTAGTGATACCGGGACAGGGAGAGGCACTGAAGCTTTCTTT CSASDTGTGRGTEAFF
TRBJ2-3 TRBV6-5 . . TGTGCCAGCAGCGAGGCAGATACGCAGTATTTT CASSEADTQYF
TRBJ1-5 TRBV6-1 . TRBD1 TGTGCCAGCAGTGTAGGGCAGGGGGCGGGGAATCAGCCCCAGCATTTT CASSVGQGAGNQPQHF
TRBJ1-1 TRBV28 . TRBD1 TGTGCCAGCAGCCTTGACTTAGCCGGGACAGGGGTTGCTTTCTTT CASSLDLAGTGVAFF
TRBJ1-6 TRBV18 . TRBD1 TGTGCCAGCCAAACCAGGGCGGGACAGAGCTCCTATAATTCACCCCTCCACTTT CASQTRAGQSSYNSPLHF
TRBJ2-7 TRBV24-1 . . TGTGCCACCAGTGATTCCAGAGGGGGGGACCCCTACGAGCAGTACTTC CATSDSRGGDPYEQYF